The subject of this entry is one T cell receptor beta chain. The antigen it recognizes is unknown. This entry comes from a study of cytomegalovirus exposure and HLA in healthy donors (dated by TCRdb to the late 2010s). About the investigation overall: In an earlier analysis of some 550 of the donors, 276 Gb of sequence data and just under 120 million unique TCR beta sequences from roughly 180 million T cells were reported. Roughly 320 gigabases of sequencing data and around 90 million unique TCR sequences made up an early release that covered roughly 670 HLA-typed donors. Among the roughly 430 genotyped donors, more than 70% belonged to the genetic ancestry cluster associated with self-reported Caucasian donors. The study aimed to test whether cataloging public T cell receptors could reveal signatures of past pathogen exposure. The study profiled the T cell repertoires of about 720 subjects by immunosequencing and related them to cytomegalovirus serostatus. Along with the approximately 600-subject first cohort, a separate validation cohort of more than 90 different subjects was used. High-throughput TCR immunosequencing, statistical association of individual TCRs with disease status, and machine learning were combined to predict cytomegalovirus infection status. A later analysis re-examined previously published TCR beta repertoires from 600 to 700 donors and added high-resolution HLA genotyping to investigate patterns of TCR occurrence. Rather than using new phenotypic data, the later analysis identified candidate immune exposures from TCR beta sequences and from how often those sequences occurred across donors. An earlier analysis of a few hundred of the donors applied high-throughput TCR beta sequencing to assess whether each TCR beta V gene segment acted as functional or pseudogenic. Donor age, sex, ethnicity and CMV serostatus were collected together with the repertoire data. A later genetic analysis used genome-wide SNP genotypes for about three fifths of the 666 donors, treating that subset as a discovery cohort. Every discovery cohort repertoire had been produced on one sequencing platform. Both class I and class II loci were covered by HLA typing, at four-digit resolution. Typing coverage differed by locus: A, B, C, DRB1 and DQB1 were typed in roughly 629-630 donors, DQA1 in roughly 510, DPA1 in around 610, and DPB1 in roughly 470. Several DR-DQ haplotypes were handled as single units for association and clustering because linkage in the cohort was strong. On average, 235,054 unique TCR beta nucleotide sequences were sequenced per donor among a few hundred genotyped donors of the cohort, with about 17% of those sequences being non-productive. The paper's findings and limits, for the study overall: Because counts were too low, roughly 17 rarely observed V segments, including chromosome 9 orphons, were left out of the earlier analysis of 500 to 650 of the donors. This cohort had only TCR beta chains sequenced, and the lack of alpha or paired-chain data limited which features could be detected. The 87-base-pair reads could not distinguish some IMGT-functional V segments, including TRBV6-2 and TRBV6-3, so those segments were excluded. According to a later analysis, TCR association rates differed among HLA loci, with DRB1 alleles showing the most associated TCRs and HLA-C alleles showing the fewest. Presence/absence analyses assumed roughly uniform sequencing depth across donors, an assumption that may not hold. Because HLA typing was unavailable for some donors at each locus, only the typed subset was used in association tests. In a later genetic analysis, a missense DCLRE1C variant was associated with V-gene and J-gene trimming of TCR beta chains, and the association was replicated in an independent cohort. A later genetic analysis reported fewer N-insertions in productive TCRs among donors in an Asian-associated ancestry cluster than the approximately 670-donor mean. CMV serostatus was the only immune exposure information available for the cohort. According to a later analysis, parvovirus B19, influenza, CMV and Epstein-Barr virus appeared linked to several top co-occurrence clusters. In a later analysis, most CMV-associated TCR beta chains were found to appear HLA-restricted, with HLA associations seemingly driven largely by CMV exposure. The authors suggested that the approach could potentially be generalized to other disease states and immunological phenotypes. Most TCR sequences were seen in very few donors, while some public TCRs were found in many individuals. In vitro tests confirmed that three of the cytomegalovirus-associated TCR beta chains recognize cytomegalovirus antigens. Strong co-occurrence of HLA alleles, especially DR and DQ, made assigning TCR associations to individual alleles difficult. A later analysis found that HLA-associated TCR beta chains were more clonally expanded and had lower generation probabilities than equally common non-associated chains. The sequencing pipeline was judged likely to have produced a cluster of highly shared sequence variants as a technical artifact. Correlated functional status among segregating V segments might reflect linkage disequilibrium, but an unknown experimental factor could not be ruled out. The classifier was reported to diagnose cytomegalovirus status with high specificity and sensitivity in both the original cohort and the validation cohort. A further reported finding was that TCR beta sequences accurately predicted the HLA-A and HLA-B alleles for most subjects in the first cohort. In the study, around 160 TCR beta chains were listed as associated with cytomegalovirus. In a later analysis, 15,000 to 20,000 TCR beta sequences were associated with specific HLA alleles at a false discovery rate of 0.05. An earlier analysis of approximately 600 of the donors showed that most TCR beta V segments appeared in productive rearrangements either about 87% or about 30% of the time, which broadly matched IMGT annotations.

The cohort comprised some 700 healthy bone marrow donors. At the time of sampling, all cohort members were nominally healthy, though unrecorded immune exposures were likely present. Of the approximately 700 cohort members, around 280 had positive CMV serostatus and about 330 had negative CMV serostatus, and CMV serostatus was not recorded for the donor. Every donor gave a peripheral blood sample, and the peripheral blood mononuclear cells from that sample were used for TCR beta sequencing. Genomic DNA was extracted from the blood cell samples with the Qiagen DNeasy Blood Extraction Kit. Measured from the cysteine to the phenylalanine, the CDR3 is 14 residues long. Solely the CDR3 DNA is kept, with 42 bases framed from the first base. From the germline V gene (reference sequence), CDR1 is LNHDA and CDR2 is SQIVND. V has 10 bases trimmed and J has 7 bases trimmed; junction bases matching no gene number 10.

Libraries were built with the immunoSEQ multiplex PCR assay. The multiplex PCR relied on a mix of 60 forward primers for TCR Vbeta segments and 13 reverse primers for TCR Jbeta segments. The CDR3 region of rearranged TCR beta genes was amplified from genomic DNA with a multiplex PCR assay. Amplified TCR beta libraries were sequenced as 87-base-pair reads on the Illumina HiSeq System. Per the original workflow: Across the 670 or so repertoires, a later analysis counted around 80 million unique TCR beta chains, 9.5 million to 13 million of which were shared by at least two donors. Raw reads were error-corrected and collapsed into unique sequences with a nearest-neighbor algorithm that merged closely related sequences to remove PCR and sequencing errors. Alignment of CDR3 sequences to IMGT reference sequences was used to assign V, D and J gene segments. Each retained sequence needed at least a six-nucleotide match to both a V gene segment and a J gene segment. A rearrangement was called productive if the CDR3 had no stop codons and remained in frame with V and J, and every other rearrangement was called non-productive. CDR3 was defined by IMGT convention, running from the second conserved V-encoded cysteine to the conserved J-encoded phenylalanine. The earlier analysis of about 620 of the donors excluded sequences that lacked an unambiguous match to a single V gene segment. An earlier analysis of several hundred of the donors classified V segments as functional when productive rearrangements were above 56.7% and as segregating when the standard deviation between donors was above 5%. To diagnose cytomegalovirus status from the catalog of TCR beta chain sequences, a statistical classification framework was built. V and J gene assignment, in a later analysis, came from comparing TCR nucleotide sequences with IMGT/GENE-DB human TR gene sequences. In a later analysis, CDR3 sequences and most-parsimonious VDJ recombination scenarios were assigned using the TCRdist pipeline. A later analysis defined each TCR beta chain by its CDR3 amino acid sequence plus V-gene family, and excluded reads lacking a unique V-gene family. A later analysis removed roughly 590 highly shared, low-generation-probability nucleotide sequences to deal with suspected cross-contamination and a sequencing artifact. In a later analysis, a clonal expansion index for each public chain was calculated from normalized within-repertoire ranks of inferred template counts. In a later analysis, generation probabilities were computed using a VDJ recombination model fitted to out-of-frame rearrangements, and the results were checked against IGoR. Hypergeometric tests were used in a later analysis to score TCR-TCR, TCR-HLA and TCR-CMV co-occurrence, with a repertoire-size bias correction applied to the TCR pairs. In a later analysis, false discovery rates were estimated by permuting HLA or CMV assignments 20 times. In a later analysis, co-occurring TCRs were grouped using DBSCAN, with TCRdist sequence similarity added in when clustering inside HLA-allele-positive subsets. Repertoires with fewer than 30,000 or more than 120,000 public chains were left out of co-occurrence clustering, as were about five repertoires with anomalous nucleotide sharing. This is the immuneACCESS table as TCRdb keeps it, with only in-frame sequences that have V and J called. A part of the clones is gone; compared with another copy, unresolved V genes explain less than half, and the rest is unexplained. V, J and clone size are those of that table, while D and trimming were read from the DNA. The table kept for this sample lists approximately 38,000 clones. The top ten clonotypes cover approximately 6.3% of the sample.

The V and J segments used are TRBV19 and TRBJ2-1; 10 central nucleotides agree with TRBD2. This clonotype originated in a human donor in good health. Material: PBMCs. CDR3 sequence: CATHASGGGNEQFF. The DNA sequence is given as TGTGCCACCCATGCTAGCGGGGGCGGAAATGAGCAGTTCTTC. Full variable domain (CDR3 extended with the reference TRBV19 and TRBJ2-1 proteins): DGGITQSPKYLFRKEGQNVTLSCEQNLNHDAMYWYRQDPGQGLRLIYYSQIVNDFQKGDIAEGYSVSREKKESFPLTVTSAQKNPTAFYLCATHASGGGNEQFFGPGTRLTVL.